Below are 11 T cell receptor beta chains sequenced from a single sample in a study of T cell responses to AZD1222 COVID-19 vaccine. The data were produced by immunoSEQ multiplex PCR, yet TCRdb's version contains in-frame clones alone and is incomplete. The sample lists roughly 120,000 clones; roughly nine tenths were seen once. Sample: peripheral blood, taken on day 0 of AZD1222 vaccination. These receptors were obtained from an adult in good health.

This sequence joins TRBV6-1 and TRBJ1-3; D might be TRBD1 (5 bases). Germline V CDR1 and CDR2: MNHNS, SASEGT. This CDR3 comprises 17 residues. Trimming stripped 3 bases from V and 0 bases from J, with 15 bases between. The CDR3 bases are TGTGCCAGCAGTGACAGGGACCGCCTGAGCTCTGGAAACACCATATATTTT. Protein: CASSDRDRLSSGNTIYF.

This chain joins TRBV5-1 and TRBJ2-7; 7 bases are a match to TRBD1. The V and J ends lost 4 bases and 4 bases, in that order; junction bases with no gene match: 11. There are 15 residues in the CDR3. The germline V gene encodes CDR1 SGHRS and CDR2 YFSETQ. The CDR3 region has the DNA TGCGCCAGCAGCCGGGACAGTTCAGTACTATACGAGCAGTACTTC. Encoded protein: CASSRDSSVLYEQYF. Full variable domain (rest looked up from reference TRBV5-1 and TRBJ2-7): KAGVTQTPRYLIKTRGQQVTLSCSPISGHRSVSWYQQTPGQGLQFLFEYFSETQRNKGNFPGRFSGRQFSNSRSEMNVSTLELGDSALYLCASSRDSSVLYEQYFGPGTRLTVT.

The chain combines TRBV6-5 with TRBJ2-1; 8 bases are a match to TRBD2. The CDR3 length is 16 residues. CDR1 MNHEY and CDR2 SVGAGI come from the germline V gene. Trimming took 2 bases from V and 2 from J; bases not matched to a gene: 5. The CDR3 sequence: CASSYSGGGPYNEQFF. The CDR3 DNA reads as TGTGCCAGCAGTTACAGCGGGGGAGGCCCCTACAATGAGCAGTTCTTC.

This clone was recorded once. CDR3 DNA: TGTGCCAGCAGTTCGGGGAATGGCTACACCTTC. Translating it yields CASSSGNGYTF. The chain employs TRBV6-5 and TRBJ1-2; D not certain. This CDR3 region has 11 residues. The V end lost 4 bases, the J end lost 6 bases, and 6 bases lay between the germline ends. The V gene's germline CDR1 is MNHEY and CDR2 SVGAGI.

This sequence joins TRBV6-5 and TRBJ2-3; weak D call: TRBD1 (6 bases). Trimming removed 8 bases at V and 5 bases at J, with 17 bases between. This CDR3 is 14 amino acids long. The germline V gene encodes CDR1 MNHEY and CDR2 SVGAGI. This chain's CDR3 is CASGSQGRGDTQYF. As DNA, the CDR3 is TGTGCCAGCGGGTCACAGGGTAGGGGAGATACGCAGTATTTT.

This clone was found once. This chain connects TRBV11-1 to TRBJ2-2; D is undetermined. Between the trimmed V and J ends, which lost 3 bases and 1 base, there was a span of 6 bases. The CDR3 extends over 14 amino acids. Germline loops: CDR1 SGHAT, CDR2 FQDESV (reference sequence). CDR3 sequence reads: CASSFGVNTGELFF. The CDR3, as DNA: TGTGCCAGCAGCTTTGGGGTGAACACCGGGGAGCTGTTTTTT. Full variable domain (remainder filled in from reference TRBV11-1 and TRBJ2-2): EAEVAQSPRYKITEKSQAVAFWCDPISGHATLYWYRQILGQGPELLVQFQDESVVDDSQLPKDRFSAERLKGVDSTLKIQPAELGDSAMYLCASSFGVNTGELFFGEGSRLTVL.

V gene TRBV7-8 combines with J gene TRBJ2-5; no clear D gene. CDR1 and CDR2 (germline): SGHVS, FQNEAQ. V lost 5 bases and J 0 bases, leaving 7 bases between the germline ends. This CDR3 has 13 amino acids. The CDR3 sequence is CASSPAYQETQYF. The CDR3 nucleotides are TGTGCCAGCAGCCCGGCGTACCAAGAGACCCAGTACTTC.

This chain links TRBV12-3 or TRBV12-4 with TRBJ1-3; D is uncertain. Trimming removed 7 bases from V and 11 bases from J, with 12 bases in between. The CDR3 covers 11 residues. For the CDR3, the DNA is TGTGCCAGCACCATCACCCGAGCCATATATTTT. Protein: CASTITRAIYF.

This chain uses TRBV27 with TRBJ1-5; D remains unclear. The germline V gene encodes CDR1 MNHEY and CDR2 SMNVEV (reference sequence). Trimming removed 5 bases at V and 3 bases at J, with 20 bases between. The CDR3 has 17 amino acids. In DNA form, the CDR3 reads TGTGCCAGCAGTCAATATCCACCCCGACGGATCAATCAGCCCCAGCATTTT. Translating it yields CASSQYPPRRINQPQHF.

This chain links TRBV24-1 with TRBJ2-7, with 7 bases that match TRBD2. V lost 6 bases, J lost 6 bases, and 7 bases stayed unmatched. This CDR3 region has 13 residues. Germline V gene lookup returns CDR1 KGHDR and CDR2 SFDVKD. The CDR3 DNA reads TGTGCCACCAGTCCTAATGGGGGGGGCGAGCAGTACTTC. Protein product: CATSPNGGGEQYF.

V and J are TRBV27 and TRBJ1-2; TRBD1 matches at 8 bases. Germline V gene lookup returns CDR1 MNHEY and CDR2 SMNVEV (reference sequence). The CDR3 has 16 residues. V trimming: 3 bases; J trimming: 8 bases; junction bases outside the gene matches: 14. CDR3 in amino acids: CASSFLPADRAGGYTF. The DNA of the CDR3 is TGTGCCAGCAGTTTTTTACCGGCGGACAGGGCTGGCGGCTACACCTTC.